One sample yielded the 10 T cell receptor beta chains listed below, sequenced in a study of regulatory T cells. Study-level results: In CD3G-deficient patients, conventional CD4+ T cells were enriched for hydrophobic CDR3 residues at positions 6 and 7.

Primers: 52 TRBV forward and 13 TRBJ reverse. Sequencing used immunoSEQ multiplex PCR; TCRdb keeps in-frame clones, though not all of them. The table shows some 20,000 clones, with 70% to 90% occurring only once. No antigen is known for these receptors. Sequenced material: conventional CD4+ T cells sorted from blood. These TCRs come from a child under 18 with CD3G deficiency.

The CDR3: CASKNRGPPYEQYF. In DNA form, the CDR3 reads TGTGCCAGCAAGAACCGGGGGCCCCCCTACGAGCAGTACTTC. This chain links TRBV6-1 with TRBJ2-7; D is tentatively TRBD1 or TRBD2 (6 bases each). CDR3 size: 14 residues. Germline CDR1 is MNHNS and CDR2 is SASEGT. Trimming stripped 7 bases from V and 2 bases from J, with 15 bases between.

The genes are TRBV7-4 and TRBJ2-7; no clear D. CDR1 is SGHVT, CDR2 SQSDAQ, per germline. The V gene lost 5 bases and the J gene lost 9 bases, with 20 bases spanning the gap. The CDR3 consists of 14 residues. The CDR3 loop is CASSPPGRLARQYF. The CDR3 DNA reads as TGTGCCAGCAGCCCTCCGGGCCGCCTCGCGCGGCAGTACTTC.

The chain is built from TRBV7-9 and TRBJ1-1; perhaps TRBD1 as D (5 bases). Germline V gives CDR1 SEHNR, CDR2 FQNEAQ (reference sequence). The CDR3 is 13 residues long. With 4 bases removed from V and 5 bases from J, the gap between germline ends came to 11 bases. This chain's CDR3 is CASSSGGATEAFF. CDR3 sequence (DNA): TGTGCCAGCAGCTCCGGGGGTGCGACTGAAGCTTTCTTT.

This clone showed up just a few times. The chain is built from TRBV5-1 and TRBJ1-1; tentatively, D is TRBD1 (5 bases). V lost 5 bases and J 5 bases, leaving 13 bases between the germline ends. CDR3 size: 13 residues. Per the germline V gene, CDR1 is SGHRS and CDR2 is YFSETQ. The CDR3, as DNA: TGCGCCAGCAGGATTTCAGGGAATACTGAAGCTTTCTTT. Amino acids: CASRISGNTEAFF.

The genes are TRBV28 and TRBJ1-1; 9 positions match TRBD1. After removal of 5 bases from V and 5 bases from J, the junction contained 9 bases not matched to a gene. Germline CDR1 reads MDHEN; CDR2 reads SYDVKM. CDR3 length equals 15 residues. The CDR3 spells CASSPAPGQGTEAFF. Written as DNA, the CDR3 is TGTGCCAGCAGTCCTGCACCGGGACAGGGAACTGAAGCTTTCTTT.

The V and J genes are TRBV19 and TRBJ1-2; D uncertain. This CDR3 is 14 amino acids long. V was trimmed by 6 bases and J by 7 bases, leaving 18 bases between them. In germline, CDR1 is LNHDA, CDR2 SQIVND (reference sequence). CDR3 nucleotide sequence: TGTGCCAGTAGCCTCCCCGGTGGGCGGAGTGGCTACACCTTC. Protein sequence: CASSLPGGRSGYTF.

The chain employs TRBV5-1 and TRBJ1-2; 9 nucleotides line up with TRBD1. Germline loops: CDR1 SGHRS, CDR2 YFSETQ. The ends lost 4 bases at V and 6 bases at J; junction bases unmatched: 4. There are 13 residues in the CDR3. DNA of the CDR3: TGCGCCAGCAGCCCGGGACAGGGACATGGCTACACCTTC. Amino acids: CASSPGQGHGYTF.

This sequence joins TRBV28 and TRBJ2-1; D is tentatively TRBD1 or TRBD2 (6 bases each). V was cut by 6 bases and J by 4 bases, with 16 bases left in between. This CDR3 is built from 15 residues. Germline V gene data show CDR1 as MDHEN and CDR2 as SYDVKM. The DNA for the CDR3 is TGTGCCAGCAGCCAAGGGGGGCTACTATACAATGAGCAGTTCTTC. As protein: CASSQGGLLYNEQFF.

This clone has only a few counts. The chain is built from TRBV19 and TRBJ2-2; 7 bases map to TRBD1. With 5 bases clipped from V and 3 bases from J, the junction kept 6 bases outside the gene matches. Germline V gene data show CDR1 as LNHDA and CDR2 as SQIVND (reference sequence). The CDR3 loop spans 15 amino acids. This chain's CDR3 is CASSSGQPHTGELFF. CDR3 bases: TGTGCCAGTAGTTCGGGACAGCCACACACCGGGGAGCTGTTTTTT.

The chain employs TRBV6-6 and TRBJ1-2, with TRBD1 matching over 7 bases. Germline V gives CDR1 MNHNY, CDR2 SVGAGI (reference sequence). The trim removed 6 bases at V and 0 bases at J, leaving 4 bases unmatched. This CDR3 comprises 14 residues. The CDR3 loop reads CASRGTVSNYGYTF. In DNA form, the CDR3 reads TGTGCCAGCAGGGGGACAGTCTCTAACTATGGCTACACCTTC.